The next 20 T cell receptor beta chains were all read from a single sample in a study of cytomegalovirus exposure and HLA in healthy donors. 60 Vbeta and 13 Jbeta primers were used in PCR. Assay: immunoSEQ multiplex PCR; the TCRdb copy retains only in-frame clones and omits some. Its table lists 95,000 to 150,000 clones. Sequences were obtained from PBMCs. The receptors stem from a man between 18 and 35 years old in good health and CMV-seronegative.

The chain recombines TRBV10-3 with TRBJ2-1; maybe TRBD2 (5 bases). The germline V gene has CDR1 ENHRY and CDR2 SYGVKD. The V gene lost 3 bases and the J gene lost 7 bases, with 7 bases spanning the gap. The CDR3 is 12 residues long. The CDR3 sequence is CAISDRGNEQFF. CDR3 nucleotide sequence: TGTGCCATCAGTGATCGAGGGAATGAGCAGTTCTTC.

The chain links TRBV11-2 to TRBJ1-2; D is perhaps TRBD1 (6 bases). Germline-derived CDR1 and CDR2 are SGHAT and FQNNGV. V gave up 5 bases and J gave up 6 bases, with 19 bases separating them. This CDR3 spans 15 amino acids. CDR3 loop: CASSRPFSGVHGYTF. The CDR3 nucleotides read TGTGCCAGCAGCCGCCCGTTTTCAGGGGTTCATGGCTACACCTTC.

The chain has TRBV14 and TRBJ1-6, with D hard to call. The CDR3 is 15 residues long. V lost 6 bases to trimming and J lost 9 bases, with 18 bases between them. Germline loops: CDR1 SGHDN, CDR2 FVKESK. CDR3 protein: CASSSQGLDSSPLHF. The CDR3, as DNA: TGTGCCAGCAGTTCCCAAGGACTAGACTCTTCACCCCTCCACTTT. Full variable domain (remainder filled in from reference TRBV14 and TRBJ1-6): EAGVTQFPSHSVIEKGQTVTLRCDPISGHDNLYWYRRVMGKEIKFLLHFVKESKQDESGMPNNRFLAERTGGTYSTLKVQPAELEDSGVYFCASSSQGLDSSPLHFGNGTRLTVT.

This sequence joins TRBV7-3 and TRBJ2-1; 9 bases line up with TRBD1. The V and J ends lost 3 bases and 5 bases, in that order; junction bases with no gene match: 2. In germline, CDR1 is SGHTA, CDR2 FQGTGA. The CDR3 is 14 amino acids. CDR3 protein: CASSFGQGHNEQFF. DNA for the CDR3: TGTGCCAGCAGCTTTGGACAGGGGCACAATGAGCAGTTCTTC.

The chain uses TRBV30 and TRBJ1-2; 11 bases line up with TRBD1. With 0 bases clipped from V and 4 bases from J, the junction kept 7 bases outside the gene matches. This CDR3 region has 16 residues. Looked up from germline, CDR1 is GTSNPN and CDR2 is SVGIG (reference sequence). The CDR3 DNA is TGTGCCTGGAGTGTAGGGGGACAGGGGGAGGGCTATGGCTACACCTTC. It specifies CAWSVGGQGEGYGYTF.

V usage is TRBV7-9 and J usage is TRBJ1-3, with 7 nucleotides matching TRBD1. With V trimmed by 6 bases and J by 3 bases, 8 bases remained unmatched. This CDR3 has 15 amino acids. Germline assignment: CDR1 SEHNR and CDR2 FQNEAQ (reference sequence). CDR3 bases: TGTGCCAGCAGTCTACAGGGGATGATTGGAAACACCATATATTTT. Encoded protein: CASSLQGMIGNTIYF.

V usage is TRBV5-4 and J usage is TRBJ2-5, with D unclear. Germline V CDR1 and CDR2: SGHNT, YYREEE (reference sequence). V lost 4 bases and J 3 bases, leaving 10 bases between the germline ends. The CDR3 is 13 residues long. The CDR3 DNA is TGTGCCAGCAGCCTGGACGGTGAAGAGACCCAGTACTTC. It is translated as CASSLDGEETQYF.

V is TRBV2 and J is TRBJ2-1, with TRBD2 identical over 11 bases. V trimming: 8 bases; J trimming: 2 bases; junction bases outside the gene matches: 2. The CDR3 covers 14 residues. The V gene's germline CDR1 is SNHLY and CDR2 FYNNEI. Here the CDR3 DNA reads TGTGCCAGCGCTAGCGGGAGGACCTACAATGAGCAGTTCTTC. Translating gives CASASGRTYNEQFF.

The chain has TRBV5-6 and TRBJ2-1; 9 positions agree with TRBD2. V shed 0 bases and J 8 bases; nucleotides not matched to a gene: 9. The CDR3 loop spans 16 amino acids. Germline V gene sequence: CDR1 SGHDT, CDR2 YYEEEE. CDR3 coding DNA: TGTGCCAGCAGCTTGGGTGGGACTAGCCTGGGGGATGAGCAGTTCTTC. Its protein is CASSLGGTSLGDEQFF.

The chain uses TRBV30 and TRBJ2-7, with D possibly matching TRBD1 (5 bases). Trimming left V 1 base short and J 2 bases short, with 6 bases between. Germline V gene data show CDR1 as GTSNPN and CDR2 as SVGIG (reference sequence). CDR3 length equals 12 residues. The CDR3 spells CAWSGGAYEQYF. Written as DNA, the CDR3 is TGTGCCTGGAGTGGGGGCGCCTACGAGCAGTACTTC.

The J gene is TRBJ2-4, the V gene TRBV19; 9 bases align to TRBD2. V lost 7 bases and J lost 7; bases outside the gene matches: 8. The V gene's germline CDR1 is LNHDA and CDR2 SQIVND (reference sequence). CDR3 length: 14 amino acids. CDR3 nucleotides: TGTGCCAGTATGGGAAGCGGGAGGAGGAACATTCAGTACTTC. Its translation: CASMGSGRRNIQYF. The variable domain in full, completed from reference TRBV19 and TRBJ2-4, reads DGGITQSPKYLFRKEGQNVTLSCEQNLNHDAMYWYRQDPGQGLRLIYYSQIVNDFQKGDIAEGYSVSREKKESFPLTVTSAQKNPTAFYLCASMGSGRRNIQYFGAGTRLSVL.

This chain uses TRBV6-1 with TRBJ1-2; D remains ambiguous. The CDR3 length is 12 residues. V dropped 1 base and J dropped 4 bases, with 4 bases sitting between them. CDR1 and CDR2 (germline): MNHNS, SASEGT. CDR3 sequence reads: CASSEDGYGYTF. CDR3 in DNA: TGTGCCAGCAGTGAAGACGGCTATGGCTACACCTTC.

J is TRBJ1-5 and V is TRBV19; TRBD1 matches at 12 bases. This CDR3 region has 16 residues. Germline V gives CDR1 LNHDA, CDR2 SQIVND (reference sequence). Trimming cost V 1 base and J 7 bases; bases outside gene matches: 5. In nucleotides, the CDR3 is TGTGCCAGTAGTATAGGGGACAGGGGGCTCGGACAGCCCCAGCATTTT. This sequence encodes CASSIGDRGLGQPQHF.

J is TRBJ2-3 and V is TRBV11-3, with 8 nucleotides matching TRBD2. Germline CDR1 is SGHNT and CDR2 is YENEEA. CDR3 length: 15 amino acids. V was pared by 6 bases and J by 1 base, with 6 bases of the junction left unmatched. CDR3 coding DNA: TGTGCCAGCAGTCCAAGCGGGGGCCGCACAGATACGCAGTATTTT. Amino acid sequence: CASSPSGGRTDTQYF.

V usage is TRBV5-4 and J usage is TRBJ2-7; D perhaps matches TRBD1 (6 bases). CDR3 length: 15 amino acids. Trimming shortened V by 5 bases and J by 3 bases, and 18 bases separated the two germline ends. Germline CDR1 and CDR2: SGHNT and YYREEE (reference sequence). This chain's CDR3 is CASRTTGQPNYEQYF. DNA for the CDR3: TGTGCCAGCAGAACCACGGGACAACCAAACTACGAGCAGTACTTC.

The V call is TRBV18, the J call TRBJ2-1; 12 nucleotides line up with TRBD2. V lost 3 bases, J lost 10 bases, and 7 bases stayed unmatched. This CDR3 contains 15 residues. Per germline, CDR1 KGHSH and CDR2 LQKENI. The CDR3 coding sequence is TGTGCCAGCTCACCCGGACTAGCGGGATGGAGGGAGCAGTTCTTC. It yields the protein CASSPGLAGWREQFF.

As for this clone: One end of the junction does not line up with germline, which may come from a read error. This chain connects TRBV25-1 to TRBJ1-1, with 10 nucleotides matching TRBD1. Looked up from germline, CDR1 is MGHDK and CDR2 is SYGVNS. CDR3 length: 12 residues. CDR3 sequence: CASSGGTGAYVF. The CDR3 region has the DNA TGTGCCAGCAGTGGGGGGACAGGGGCGTATGTCTTT. The variable domain in full, completed from reference TRBV25-1 and TRBJ1-1, reads EADIYQTPRYLVIGTGKKITLECSQTMGHDKMYWYQQDPGMELHLIHYSYGVNSTEKGDLSSESTVSRIRTEHFPLTLESARPSHTSQYLCASSGGTGAYVFGQGTRLTVV.

This chain links TRBV18 with TRBJ1-3, with 8 nucleotides matching TRBD1. Germline CDR1 is KGHSH and CDR2 is LQKENI. The junction had 6 bases not matched to a gene; V was cut back by 4 bases and J by 4 bases. The CDR3 extends over 15 amino acids. The CDR3 is CASSQVTGDGNTIYF. As DNA, the CDR3 is TGTGCCAGCTCACAAGTGACAGGGGACGGAAACACCATATATTTT.

The V and J genes are TRBV28 and TRBJ2-2; 10 bases align to TRBD2. The CDR3 totals 16 residues. Per germline, CDR1 MDHEN and CDR2 SYDVKM. The J segment lost 4 bases and the V segment lost 5 bases, leaving 7 bases of the junction unmatched. The DNA for the CDR3 is TGTGCCAGCAGTGCAGGACTAGCGGCGATCACCGGGGAGCTGTTTTTT. Translation gives CASSAGLAAITGELFF.

The V call is TRBV7-9, the J call TRBJ2-2; D gene unclear. This CDR3 is built from 15 residues. V shed 1 base and J shed 0 bases, with 6 bases lying between them. CDR1 and CDR2 (germline): SEHNR, FQNEAQ (reference sequence). As DNA, the CDR3 is TGTGCCAGCAGCTTAGGCAGTTCGAACACCGGGGAGCTGTTTTTT. As protein: CASSLGSSNTGELFF.